This T cell receptor (beta chain) comes out of a study of control samples from healthy donors and cancer patients. Assay used: immunoSEQ multiplex PCR; TCRdb lists only in-frame clones, some missing. The repertoire holds some 150,000 clones, 94% seen once, with over 10% in the top ten. Trimming cost V 3 bases and J 7 bases; bases outside gene matches: 9. CDR1 and CDR2 from the germline V gene are SGDLS and YYNGEE. The CDR3 is 15 amino acids. Sequencing used blood. The source of this sequence is a man in his forties in good health. The chain carries TRBV9 and TRBJ1-2; 10 nucleotides match TRBD1. The CDR3 sequence: CASSDHPGQGSGYTF. The CDR3 coding sequence is TGTGCCAGCAGCGACCATCCGGGACAGGGGAGTGGCTACACCTTC.